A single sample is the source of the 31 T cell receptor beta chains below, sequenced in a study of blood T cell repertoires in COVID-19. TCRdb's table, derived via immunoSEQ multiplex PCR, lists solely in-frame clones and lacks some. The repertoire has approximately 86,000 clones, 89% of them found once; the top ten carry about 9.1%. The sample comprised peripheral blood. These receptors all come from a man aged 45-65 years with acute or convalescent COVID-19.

DNA for the CDR3: TGTGCCAGCTCACCAAGGGCGGGCTCTGGAAACACCATATATTTT. Translated, it gives CASSPRAGSGNTIYF. The chain employs TRBV18 and TRBJ1-3; no reliable D call. V was shortened by 2 bases and J by 0 bases, with 8 bases between the two germline ends. Looked up from germline, CDR1 is KGHSH and CDR2 is LQKENI. CDR3 length equals 15 residues.

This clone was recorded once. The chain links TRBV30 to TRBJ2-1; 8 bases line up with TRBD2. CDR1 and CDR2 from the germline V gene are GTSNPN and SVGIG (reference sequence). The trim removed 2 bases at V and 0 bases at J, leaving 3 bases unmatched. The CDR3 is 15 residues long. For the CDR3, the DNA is TGTGCCTGGAGTTCGGGGGGGGTCTCCTACAATGAGCAGTTCTTC. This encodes CAWSSGGVSYNEQFF.

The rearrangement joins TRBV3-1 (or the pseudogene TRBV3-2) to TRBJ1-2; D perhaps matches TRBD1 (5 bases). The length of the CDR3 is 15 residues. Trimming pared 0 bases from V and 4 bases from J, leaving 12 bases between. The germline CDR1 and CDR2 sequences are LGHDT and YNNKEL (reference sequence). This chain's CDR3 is CASSQDSRGGYGYTF. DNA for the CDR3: TGTGCCAGCAGCCAAGATAGTAGGGGCGGCTATGGCTACACCTTC.

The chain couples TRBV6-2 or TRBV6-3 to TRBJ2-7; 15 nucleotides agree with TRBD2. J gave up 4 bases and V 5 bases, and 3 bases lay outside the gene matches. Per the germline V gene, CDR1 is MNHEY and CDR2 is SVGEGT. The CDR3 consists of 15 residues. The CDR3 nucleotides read TGTGCCAGCAGTCACGGGACTAGCGGGGGGTACGAGCAGTACGTC. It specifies CASSHGTSGGYEQYV.

The CDR3 spells CAISDGQFAEAFF. The DNA for the CDR3 is TGTGCCATCAGTGACGGACAGTTCGCTGAAGCTTTCTTT. V and J are TRBV10-3 and TRBJ1-1; possible D gene TRBD1, 6 bases. Germline values: CDR1 ENHRY, CDR2 SYGVKD. Trimming stripped 3 bases from V and 6 bases from J, with 11 bases between. This CDR3 has 13 residues.

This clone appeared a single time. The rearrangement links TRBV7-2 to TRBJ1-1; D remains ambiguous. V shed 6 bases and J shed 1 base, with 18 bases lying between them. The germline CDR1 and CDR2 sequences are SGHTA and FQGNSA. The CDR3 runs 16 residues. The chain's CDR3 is CASRPPPGRGNTEAFF. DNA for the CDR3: TGTGCCAGCAGACCACCCCCCGGACGGGGGAACACTGAAGCTTTCTTT.

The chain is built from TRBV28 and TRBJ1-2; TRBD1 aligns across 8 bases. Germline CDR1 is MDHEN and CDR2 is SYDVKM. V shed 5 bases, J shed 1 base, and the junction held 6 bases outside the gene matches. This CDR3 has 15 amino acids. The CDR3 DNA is TGTGCCAGCAGTGCGCAGGGGGCCAGTAACTATGGCTACACCTTC. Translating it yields CASSAQGASNYGYTF.

The CDR3 bases are TGTGCCACGATGGGCGTCTCTGGGGCCAACGTCCTGACTTTC. Translation gives CATMGVSGANVLTF. The chain combines TRBV2 with TRBJ2-6; D unresolved. The CDR3 consists of 14 residues. Trimming shortened V by 10 bases and J by 0 bases, and 10 bases separated the two germline ends. The germline V gene encodes CDR1 SNHLY and CDR2 FYNNEI. Together with reference TRBV2 and TRBJ2-6, the CDR3 gives the full variable domain: EPEVTQTPSHQVTQMGQEVILRCVPISNHLYFYWYRQILGQKVEFLVSFYNNEISEKSEIFDDQFSVERPDGSNFTLKIRSTKLEDSAMYFCATMGVSGANVLTFGAGSRLTVL.

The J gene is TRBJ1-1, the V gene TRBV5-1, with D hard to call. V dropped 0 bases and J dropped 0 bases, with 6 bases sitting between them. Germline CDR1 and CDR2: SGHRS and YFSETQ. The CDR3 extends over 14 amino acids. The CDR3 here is CASSLGELNTEAFF. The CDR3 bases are TGCGCCAGCAGCTTGGGGGAGTTGAACACTGAAGCTTTCTTT. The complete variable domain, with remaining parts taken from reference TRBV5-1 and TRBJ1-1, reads KAGVTQTPRYLIKTRGQQVTLSCSPISGHRSVSWYQQTPGQGLQFLFEYFSETQRNKGNFPGRFSGRQFSNSRSEMNVSTLELGDSALYLCASSLGELNTEAFFGQGTRLTVV.

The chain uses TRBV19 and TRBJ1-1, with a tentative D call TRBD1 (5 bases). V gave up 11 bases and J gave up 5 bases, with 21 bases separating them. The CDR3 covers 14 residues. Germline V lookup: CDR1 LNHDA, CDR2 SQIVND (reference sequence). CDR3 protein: CAATGRDVRTEAFF. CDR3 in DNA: TGTGCCGCCACTGGCAGGGATGTAAGGACTGAAGCTTTCTTT.

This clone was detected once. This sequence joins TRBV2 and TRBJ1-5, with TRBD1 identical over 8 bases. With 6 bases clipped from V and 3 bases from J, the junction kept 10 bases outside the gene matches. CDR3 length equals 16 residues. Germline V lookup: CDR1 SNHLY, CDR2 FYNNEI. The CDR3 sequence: CASSVSSGGNNQPQHF. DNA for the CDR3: TGTGCCAGCAGCGTAAGCTCAGGGGGCAACAATCAGCCCCAGCATTTT.

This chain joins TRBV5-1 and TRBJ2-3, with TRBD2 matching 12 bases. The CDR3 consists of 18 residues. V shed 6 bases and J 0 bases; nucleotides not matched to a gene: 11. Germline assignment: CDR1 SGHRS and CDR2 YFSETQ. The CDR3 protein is CASTTPSGGASSTDTQYF. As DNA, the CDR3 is TGCGCCAGCACGACACCTAGCGGGGGGGCCTCTAGCACAGATACGCAGTATTTT.

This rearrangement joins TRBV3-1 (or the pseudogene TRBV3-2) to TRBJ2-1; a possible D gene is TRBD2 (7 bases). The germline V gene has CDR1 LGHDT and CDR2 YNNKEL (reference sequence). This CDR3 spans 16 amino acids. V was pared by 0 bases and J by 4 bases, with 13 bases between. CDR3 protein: CASSQDGGAPYNEQFF. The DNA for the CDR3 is TGTGCCAGCAGCCAAGATGGGGGGGCCCCTTACAATGAGCAGTTCTTC.

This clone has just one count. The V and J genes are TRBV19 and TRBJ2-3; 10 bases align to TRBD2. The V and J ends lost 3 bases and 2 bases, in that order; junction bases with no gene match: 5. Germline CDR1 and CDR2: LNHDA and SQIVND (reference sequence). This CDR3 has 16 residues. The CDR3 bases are TGTGCCAGTAGTATGCATCTAGCGGGGGCCACAGATACGCAGTATTTT. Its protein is CASSMHLAGATDTQYF.

CDR3 residues: CASSVDGGAGQPQHF. For the CDR3, the DNA is TGTGCCAGCAGCGTAGATGGCGGGGCGGGTCAGCCCCAGCATTTT. The rearrangement links TRBV9 to TRBJ1-5; TRBD1 is a possible D gene (5 bases). V shed 0 bases and J shed 6 bases, with 13 bases lying between them. Germline V CDR1 and CDR2: SGDLS, YYNGEE. The CDR3 runs to 15 residues. The complete variable domain, with remaining parts taken from reference TRBV9 and TRBJ1-5, reads DSGVTQTPKHLITATGQRVTLRCSPRSGDLSVYWYQQSLDQGLQFLIQYYNGEERAKGNILERFSAQQFPDLHSELNLSSLELGDSALYFCASSVDGGAGQPQHFGDGTRLSIL.

In DNA form, the CDR3 reads TGTGCCAGCATGGGGGGGGGCTTAGAGACCCAGTACTTC. Encoded protein: CASMGGGLETQYF. The rearrangement joins TRBV7-9 to TRBJ2-5, with D maybe TRBD2 (7 bases). Germline CDR1 reads SEHNR; CDR2 reads FQNEAQ (reference sequence). The CDR3 contains 13 residues. Trimming stripped 7 bases from V and 4 bases from J, with 13 bases between.

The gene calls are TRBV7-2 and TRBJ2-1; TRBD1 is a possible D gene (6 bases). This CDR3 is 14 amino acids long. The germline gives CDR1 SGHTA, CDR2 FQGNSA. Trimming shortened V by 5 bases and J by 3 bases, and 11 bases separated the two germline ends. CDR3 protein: CASSAGQLYNEQFF. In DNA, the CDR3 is TGTGCCAGCAGCGCAGGACAGCTCTACAATGAGCAGTTCTTC.

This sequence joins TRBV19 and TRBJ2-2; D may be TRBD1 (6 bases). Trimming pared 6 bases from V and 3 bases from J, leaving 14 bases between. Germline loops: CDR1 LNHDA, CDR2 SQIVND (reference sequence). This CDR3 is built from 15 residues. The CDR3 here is CASRVQGPDTGELFF. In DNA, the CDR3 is TGTGCCAGTAGGGTACAGGGACCCGACACCGGGGAGCTGTTTTTT.

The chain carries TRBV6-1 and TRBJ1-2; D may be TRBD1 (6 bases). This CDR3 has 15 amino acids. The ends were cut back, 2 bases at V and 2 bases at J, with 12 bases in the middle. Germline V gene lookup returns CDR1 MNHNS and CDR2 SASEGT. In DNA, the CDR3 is TGTGCCAGCAGTGAATGGGAGGGGGTGAACTATGGCTACACCTTC. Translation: CASSEWEGVNYGYTF.

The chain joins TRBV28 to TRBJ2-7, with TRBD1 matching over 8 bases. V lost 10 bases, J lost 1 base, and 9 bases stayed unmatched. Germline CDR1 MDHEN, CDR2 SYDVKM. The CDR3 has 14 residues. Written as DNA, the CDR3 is TGTGCCACCAGAGGACAGGGAAGGTCCTACGAGCAGTACGTC. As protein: CATRGQGRSYEQYV.

CDR3 sequence reads: CASSLRTSRETQYF. The CDR3 DNA sequence: TGTGCCAGCAGCCTAAGGACTAGCAGGGAGACCCAGTACTTC. The chain employs TRBV3-1 (or the pseudogene TRBV3-2) and TRBJ2-5; 8 bases match TRBD2. The CDR3 consists of 14 residues. CDR1 LGHDT and CDR2 YNNKEL come from the germline V gene (reference sequence). The ends lost 4 bases at V and 5 bases at J; junction bases unmatched: 6.

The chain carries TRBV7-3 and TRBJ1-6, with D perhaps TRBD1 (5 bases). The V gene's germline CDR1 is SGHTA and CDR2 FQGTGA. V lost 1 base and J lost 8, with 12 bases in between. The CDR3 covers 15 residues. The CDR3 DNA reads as TGTGCCAGCAGCTTAATTGGGCGGGGGGATTCACCCCTCCACTTT. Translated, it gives CASSLIGRGDSPLHF.

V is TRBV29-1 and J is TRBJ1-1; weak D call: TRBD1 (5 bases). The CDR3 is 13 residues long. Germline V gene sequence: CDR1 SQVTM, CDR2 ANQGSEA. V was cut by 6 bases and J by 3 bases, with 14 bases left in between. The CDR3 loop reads CSVDRARDTEAFF. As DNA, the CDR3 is TGCAGCGTAGATAGGGCCAGGGACACTGAAGCTTTCTTT.

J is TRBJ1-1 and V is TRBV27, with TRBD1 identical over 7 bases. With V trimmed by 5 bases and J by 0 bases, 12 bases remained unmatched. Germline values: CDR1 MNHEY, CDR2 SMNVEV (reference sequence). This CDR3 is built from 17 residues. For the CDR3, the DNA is TGTGCCAGCAGTGTACAGGGGAACGCCCTGATGAACACTGAAGCTTTCTTT. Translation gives CASSVQGNALMNTEAFF.

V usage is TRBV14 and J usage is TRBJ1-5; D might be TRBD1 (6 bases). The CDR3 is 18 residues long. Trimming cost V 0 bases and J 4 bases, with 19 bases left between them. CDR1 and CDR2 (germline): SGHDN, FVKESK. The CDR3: CASSQEIGGPLANQPQHF. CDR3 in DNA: TGTGCCAGCAGCCAAGAAATAGGGGGACCCCTTGCGAATCAGCCCCAGCATTTT.

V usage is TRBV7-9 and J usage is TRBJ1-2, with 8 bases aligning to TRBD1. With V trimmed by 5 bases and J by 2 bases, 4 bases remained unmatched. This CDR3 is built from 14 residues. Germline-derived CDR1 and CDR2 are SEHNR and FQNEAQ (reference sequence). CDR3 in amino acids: CASSRTGTNYGYTF. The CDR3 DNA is TGTGCCAGCAGCCGGACAGGGACCAACTATGGCTACACCTTC.

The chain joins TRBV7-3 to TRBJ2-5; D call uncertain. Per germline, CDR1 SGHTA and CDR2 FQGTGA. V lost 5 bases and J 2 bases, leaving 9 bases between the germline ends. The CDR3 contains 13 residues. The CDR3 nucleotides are TGTGCCAGCAGCCCGGTTTTTCAAGAGACCCAGTACTTC. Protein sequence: CASSPVFQETQYF.

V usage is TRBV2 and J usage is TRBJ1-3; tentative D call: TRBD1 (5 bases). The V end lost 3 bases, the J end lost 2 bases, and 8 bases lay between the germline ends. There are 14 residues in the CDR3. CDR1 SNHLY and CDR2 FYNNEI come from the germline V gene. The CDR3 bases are TGTGCCAGCAGTGAGGGGGGGACTGGAAACACCATATATTTT. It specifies CASSEGGTGNTIYF.

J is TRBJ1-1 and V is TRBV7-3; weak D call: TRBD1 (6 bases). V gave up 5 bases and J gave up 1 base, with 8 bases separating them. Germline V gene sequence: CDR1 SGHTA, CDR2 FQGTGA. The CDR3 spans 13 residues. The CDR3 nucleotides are TGTGCCAGCAGCGTGGACAGGAACACTGAAGCTTTCTTT. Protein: CASSVDRNTEAFF.

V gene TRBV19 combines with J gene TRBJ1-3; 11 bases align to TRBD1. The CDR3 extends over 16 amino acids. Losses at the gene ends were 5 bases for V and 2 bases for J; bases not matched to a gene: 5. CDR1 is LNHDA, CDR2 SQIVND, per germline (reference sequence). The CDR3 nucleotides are TGTGCCAGTAGTCATGGGACAGGGGGGACTGGAAACACCATATATTTT. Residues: CASSHGTGGTGNTIYF.

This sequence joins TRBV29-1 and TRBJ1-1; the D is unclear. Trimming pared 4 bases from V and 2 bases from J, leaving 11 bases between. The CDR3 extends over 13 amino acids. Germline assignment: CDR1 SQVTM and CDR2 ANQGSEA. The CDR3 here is CSVGVGLNTEAFF. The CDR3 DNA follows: TGCAGCGTTGGAGTGGGCTTAAACACTGAAGCTTTCTTT.